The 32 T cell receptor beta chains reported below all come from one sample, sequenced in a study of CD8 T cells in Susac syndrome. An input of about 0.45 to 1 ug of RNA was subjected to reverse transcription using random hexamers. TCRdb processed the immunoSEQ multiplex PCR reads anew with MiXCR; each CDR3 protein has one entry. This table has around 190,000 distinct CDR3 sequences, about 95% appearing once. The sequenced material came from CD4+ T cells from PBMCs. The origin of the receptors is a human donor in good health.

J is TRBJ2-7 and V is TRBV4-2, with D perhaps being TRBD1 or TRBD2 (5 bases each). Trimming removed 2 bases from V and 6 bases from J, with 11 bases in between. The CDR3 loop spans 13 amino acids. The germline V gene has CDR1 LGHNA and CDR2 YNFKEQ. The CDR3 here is CASSQLRGTEQYF. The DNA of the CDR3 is TGTGCCAGCAGCCAATTGCGTGGGACCGAGCAGTACTTC.

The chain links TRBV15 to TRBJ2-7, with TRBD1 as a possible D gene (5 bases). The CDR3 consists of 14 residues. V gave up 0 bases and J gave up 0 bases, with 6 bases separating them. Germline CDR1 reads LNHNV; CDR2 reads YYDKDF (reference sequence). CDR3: CATSRETVSYEQYF. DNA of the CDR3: TGTGCCACCAGCAGAGAGACAGTCTCCTACGAGCAGTACTTC.

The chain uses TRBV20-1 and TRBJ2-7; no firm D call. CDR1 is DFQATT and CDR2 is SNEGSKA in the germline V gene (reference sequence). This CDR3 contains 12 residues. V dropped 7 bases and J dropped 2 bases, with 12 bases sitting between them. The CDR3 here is CSVTDVTYEQYF. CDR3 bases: TGCAGTGTCACCGACGTGACCTACGAGCAGTACTTC.

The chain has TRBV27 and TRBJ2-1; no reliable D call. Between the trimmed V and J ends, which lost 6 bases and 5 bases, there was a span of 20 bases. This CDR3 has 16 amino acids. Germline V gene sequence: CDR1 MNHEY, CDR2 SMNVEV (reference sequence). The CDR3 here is CASSSILRRSNNEQFF. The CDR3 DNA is TGTGCCAGCAGCAGCATCCTCCGTCGGTCAAACAATGAGCAGTTCTTC.

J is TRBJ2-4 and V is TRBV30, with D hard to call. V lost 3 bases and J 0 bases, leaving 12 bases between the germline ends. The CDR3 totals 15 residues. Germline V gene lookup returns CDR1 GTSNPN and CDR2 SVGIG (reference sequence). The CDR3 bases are TGTGCCTGGAGGTTAGCAGATCTAGCCAAAAACATTCAGTACTTC. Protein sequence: CAWRLADLAKNIQYF.

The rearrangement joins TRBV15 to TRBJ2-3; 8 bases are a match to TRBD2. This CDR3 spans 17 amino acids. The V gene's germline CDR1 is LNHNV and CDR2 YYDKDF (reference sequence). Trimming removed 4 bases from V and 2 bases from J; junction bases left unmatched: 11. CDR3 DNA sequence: TGTGCCACCAGCACTACTAGCGGACTCCGAACCACAGATACGCAGTATTTT. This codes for CATSTTSGLRTTDTQYF.

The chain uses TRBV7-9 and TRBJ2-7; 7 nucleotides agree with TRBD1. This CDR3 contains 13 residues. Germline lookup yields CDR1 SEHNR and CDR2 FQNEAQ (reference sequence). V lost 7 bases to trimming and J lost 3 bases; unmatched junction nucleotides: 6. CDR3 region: CASIIGDSYEQYF. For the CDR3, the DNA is TGTGCCAGCATCATCGGGGACAGCTACGAGCAGTACTTC.

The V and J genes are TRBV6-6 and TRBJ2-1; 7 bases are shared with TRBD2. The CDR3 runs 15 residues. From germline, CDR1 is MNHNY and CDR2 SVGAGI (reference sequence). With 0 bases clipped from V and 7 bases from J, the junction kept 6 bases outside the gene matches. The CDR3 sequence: CASSYSGGPRNEQFF. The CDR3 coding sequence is TGTGCCAGCAGTTACTCGGGAGGGCCGCGAAATGAGCAGTTCTTC.

CDR3 in amino acids: CSARDDDRGPTDTQYF. CDR3 sequence (DNA): TGCAGTGCTAGAGATGATGACAGGGGGCCCACAGATACGCAGTATTTT. This chain joins TRBV20-1 and TRBJ2-3; 10 nucleotides line up with TRBD1. Germline V lookup: CDR1 DFQATT, CDR2 SNEGSKA (reference sequence). The CDR3 is made up of 16 amino acids. The V and J ends lost 0 bases and 2 bases, in that order; junction bases with no gene match: 5.

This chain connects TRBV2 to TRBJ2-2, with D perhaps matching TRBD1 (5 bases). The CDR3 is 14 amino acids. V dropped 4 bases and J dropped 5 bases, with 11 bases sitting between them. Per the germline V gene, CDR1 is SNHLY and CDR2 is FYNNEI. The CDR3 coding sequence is TGTGCCAGCAGTGCCAGGGAAGGAACCGGGGAGCTGTTTTTT. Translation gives CASSAREGTGELFF.

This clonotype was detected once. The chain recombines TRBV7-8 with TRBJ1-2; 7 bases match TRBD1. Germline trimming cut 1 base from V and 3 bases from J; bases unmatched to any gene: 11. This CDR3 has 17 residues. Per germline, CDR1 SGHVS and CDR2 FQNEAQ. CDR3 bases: TGTGCCAGCAGCTTAGTGAGCGTGGGTACAGGGGACTATGGCTACACCTTC. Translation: CASSLVSVGTGDYGYTF.

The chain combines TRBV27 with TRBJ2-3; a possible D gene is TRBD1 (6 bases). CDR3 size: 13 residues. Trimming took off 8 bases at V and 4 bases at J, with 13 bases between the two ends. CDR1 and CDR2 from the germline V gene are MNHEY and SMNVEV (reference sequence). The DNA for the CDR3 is TGTGCCAGCTCCACAGGGCAAGCAGATACGCAGTATTTT. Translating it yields CASSTGQADTQYF.

Here the CDR3 DNA reads TGTGCCAGCAGTTCCTCTATAGGGGCCAAAAACATTCAGTACTTC. This encodes CASSSSIGAKNIQYF. The chain recombines TRBV28 with TRBJ2-4; no clear D. CDR1 and CDR2 from the germline V gene are MDHEN and SYDVKM. The V end lost 4 bases, the J end lost 1 base, and 11 bases lay between the germline ends. The CDR3 has 15 amino acids.

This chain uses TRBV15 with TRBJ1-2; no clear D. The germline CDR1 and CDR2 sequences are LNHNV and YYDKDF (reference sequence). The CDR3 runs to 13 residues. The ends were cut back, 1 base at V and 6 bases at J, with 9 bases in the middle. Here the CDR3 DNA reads TGTGCCACCAGCAGAGGGGGTGTTGATGGCTACACCTTC. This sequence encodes CATSRGGVDGYTF.

This CDR3 is CASRSRETQYF. The CDR3 coding sequence is TGTGCCAGCAGATCTCGAGAGACCCAGTACTTC. V is TRBV27 and J is TRBJ2-5; D is uncertain. Trimming pared 6 bases from V and 4 bases from J, leaving 6 bases between. From germline, CDR1 is MNHEY and CDR2 SMNVEV (reference sequence). The CDR3 is made up of 11 amino acids.

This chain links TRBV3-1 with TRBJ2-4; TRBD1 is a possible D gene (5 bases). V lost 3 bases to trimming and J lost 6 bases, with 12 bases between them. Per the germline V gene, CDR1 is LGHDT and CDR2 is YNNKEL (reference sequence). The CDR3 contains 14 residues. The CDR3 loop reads CASSHQGVTNIQYF. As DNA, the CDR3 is TGTGCCAGCAGCCACCAGGGTGTGACAAACATTCAGTACTTC.

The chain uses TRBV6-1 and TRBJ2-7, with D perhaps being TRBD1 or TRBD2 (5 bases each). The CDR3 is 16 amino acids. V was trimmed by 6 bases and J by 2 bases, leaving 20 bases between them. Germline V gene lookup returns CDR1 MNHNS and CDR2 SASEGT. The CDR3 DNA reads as TGTGCCAGCAGCGTAGCCGCCGGGACGGCAGCCTACGAGCAGTACTTC. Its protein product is CASSVAAGTAAYEQYF.

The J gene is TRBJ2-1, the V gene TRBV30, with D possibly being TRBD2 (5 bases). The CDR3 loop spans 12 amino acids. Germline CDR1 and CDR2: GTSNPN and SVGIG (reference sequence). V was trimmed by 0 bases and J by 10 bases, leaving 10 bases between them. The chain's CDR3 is CAWSVRGREQFF. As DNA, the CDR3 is TGTGCCTGGAGTGTACGAGGGCGGGAGCAGTTCTTC.

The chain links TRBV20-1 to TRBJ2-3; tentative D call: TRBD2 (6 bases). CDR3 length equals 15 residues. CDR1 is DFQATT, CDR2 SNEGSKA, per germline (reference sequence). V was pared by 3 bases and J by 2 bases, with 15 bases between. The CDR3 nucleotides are TGCAGTGCTAGGTTCCCCCGGGACTTCACAGATACGCAGTATTTT. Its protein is CSARFPRDFTDTQYF.

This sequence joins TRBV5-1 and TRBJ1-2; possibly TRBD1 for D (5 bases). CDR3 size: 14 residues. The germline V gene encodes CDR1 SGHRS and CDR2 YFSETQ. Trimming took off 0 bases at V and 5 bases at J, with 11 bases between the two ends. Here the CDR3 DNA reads TGCGCCAGCAGCTTGGAGGGACGGCAGTATGGCTACACCTTC. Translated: CASSLEGRQYGYTF.

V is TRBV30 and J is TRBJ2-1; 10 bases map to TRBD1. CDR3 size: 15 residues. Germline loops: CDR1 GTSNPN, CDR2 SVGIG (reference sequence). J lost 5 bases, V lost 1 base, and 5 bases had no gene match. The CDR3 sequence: CAWSADRGVDNEQFF. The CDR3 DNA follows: TGTGCCTGGAGTGCGGACAGGGGGGTGGACAATGAGCAGTTCTTC.

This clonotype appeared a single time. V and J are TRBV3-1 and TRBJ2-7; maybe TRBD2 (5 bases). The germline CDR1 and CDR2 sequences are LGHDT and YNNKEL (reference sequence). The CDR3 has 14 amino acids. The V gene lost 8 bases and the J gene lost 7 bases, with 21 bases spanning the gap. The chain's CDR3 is CASATPGRRREQYF. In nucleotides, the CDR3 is TGTGCCAGCGCCACCCCTGGGCGGAGGAGGGAGCAGTACTTC.

CDR3 sequence: CASSSWTSGRGETQYF. The CDR3 DNA reads as TGTGCCAGCAGCTCCTGGACTAGCGGGAGGGGAGAGACCCAGTACTTC. The V call is TRBV7-2, the J call TRBJ2-5, with TRBD2 identical over 15 bases. CDR3 size: 16 residues. Germline CDR1 reads SGHTA; CDR2 reads FQGNSA. V lost 4 bases, J lost 4 bases, and 4 bases stayed unmatched. Looking up the rest from reference TRBV7-2 and TRBJ2-5 gives the full variable domain: GAGVSQSPSNKVTEKGKDVELRCDPISGHTALYWYRQSLGQGLEFLIYFQGNSAPDKSGLPSDRFSAERTGGSVSTLTIQRTQQEDSAVYLCASSSWTSGRGETQYFGPGTRLLVL.

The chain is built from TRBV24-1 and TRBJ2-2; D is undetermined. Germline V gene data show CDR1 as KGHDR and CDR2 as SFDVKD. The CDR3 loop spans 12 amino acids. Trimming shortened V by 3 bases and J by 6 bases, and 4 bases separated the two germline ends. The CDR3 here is CATSDLAGELFF. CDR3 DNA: TGTGCCACCAGTGATCTGGCCGGGGAGCTGTTTTTT.

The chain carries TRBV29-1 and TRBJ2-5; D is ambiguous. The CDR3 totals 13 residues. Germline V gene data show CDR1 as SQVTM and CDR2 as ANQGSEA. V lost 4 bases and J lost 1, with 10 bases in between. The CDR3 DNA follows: TGCAGCGTTGTCAGTGGCAGCCAAGAGACCCAGTACTTC. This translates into CSVVSGSQETQYF.

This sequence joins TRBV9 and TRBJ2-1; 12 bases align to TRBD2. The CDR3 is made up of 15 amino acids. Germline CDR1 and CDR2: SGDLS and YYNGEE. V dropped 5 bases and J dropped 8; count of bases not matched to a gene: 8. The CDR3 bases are TGTGCCAGCAGTAGACTAGCGGGAGAAGGGTATGAGCAGTTCTTC. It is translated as CASSRLAGEGYEQFF.

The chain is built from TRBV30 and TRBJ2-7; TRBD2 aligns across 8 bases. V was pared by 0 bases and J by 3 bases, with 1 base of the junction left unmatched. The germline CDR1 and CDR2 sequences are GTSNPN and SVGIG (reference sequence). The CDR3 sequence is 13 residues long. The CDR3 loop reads CAWSVSGGYEQYF. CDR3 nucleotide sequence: TGTGCCTGGAGTGTCAGCGGGGGCTACGAGCAGTACTTC.

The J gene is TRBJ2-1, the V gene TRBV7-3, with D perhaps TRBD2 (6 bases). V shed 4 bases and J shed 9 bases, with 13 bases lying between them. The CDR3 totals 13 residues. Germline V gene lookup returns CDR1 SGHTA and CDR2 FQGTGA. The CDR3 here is CASSSGLRREQFF. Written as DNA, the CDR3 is TGTGCCAGCAGCTCTGGACTACGGCGTGAGCAGTTCTTC. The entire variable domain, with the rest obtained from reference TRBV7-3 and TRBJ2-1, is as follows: GAGVSQTPSNKVTEKGKYVELRCDPISGHTALYWYRQSLGQGPEFLIYFQGTGAADDSGLPNDRFFAVRPEGSVSTLKIQRTERGDSAVYLCASSSGLRREQFFGPGTRLTVL.

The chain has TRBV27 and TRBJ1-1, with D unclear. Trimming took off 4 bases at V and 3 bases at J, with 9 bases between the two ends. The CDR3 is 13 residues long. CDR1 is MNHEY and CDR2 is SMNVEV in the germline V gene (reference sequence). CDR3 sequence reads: CASSSAVHTEAFF. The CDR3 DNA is TGTGCCAGCAGTTCCGCCGTGCACACTGAAGCTTTCTTT.

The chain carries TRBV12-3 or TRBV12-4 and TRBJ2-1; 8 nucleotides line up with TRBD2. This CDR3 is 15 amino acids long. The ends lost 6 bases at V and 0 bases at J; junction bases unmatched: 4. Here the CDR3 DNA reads TGTGCCAGCAGACCCGGGACTAGCTCCTACAATGAGCAGTTCTTC. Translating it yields CASRPGTSSYNEQFF.

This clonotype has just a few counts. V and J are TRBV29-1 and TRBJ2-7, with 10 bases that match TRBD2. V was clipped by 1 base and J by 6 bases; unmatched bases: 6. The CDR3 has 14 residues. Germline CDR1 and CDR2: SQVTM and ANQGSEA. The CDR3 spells CSVEVGLAGVEQYF. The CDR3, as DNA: TGCAGCGTTGAAGTCGGCCTAGCGGGAGTCGAGCAGTACTTC.

CDR3 in DNA: TGCAGCACCCGACAGAGGGGGGAAGAGACCCAGTACTTC. Translation gives CSTRQRGEETQYF. This chain connects TRBV29-1 to TRBJ2-5, with D perhaps being TRBD1 or TRBD2 (6 bases each). CDR3 size: 13 residues. CDR1 SQVTM and CDR2 ANQGSEA come from the germline V gene. V shed 8 bases and J shed 3 bases, with 16 bases lying between them.